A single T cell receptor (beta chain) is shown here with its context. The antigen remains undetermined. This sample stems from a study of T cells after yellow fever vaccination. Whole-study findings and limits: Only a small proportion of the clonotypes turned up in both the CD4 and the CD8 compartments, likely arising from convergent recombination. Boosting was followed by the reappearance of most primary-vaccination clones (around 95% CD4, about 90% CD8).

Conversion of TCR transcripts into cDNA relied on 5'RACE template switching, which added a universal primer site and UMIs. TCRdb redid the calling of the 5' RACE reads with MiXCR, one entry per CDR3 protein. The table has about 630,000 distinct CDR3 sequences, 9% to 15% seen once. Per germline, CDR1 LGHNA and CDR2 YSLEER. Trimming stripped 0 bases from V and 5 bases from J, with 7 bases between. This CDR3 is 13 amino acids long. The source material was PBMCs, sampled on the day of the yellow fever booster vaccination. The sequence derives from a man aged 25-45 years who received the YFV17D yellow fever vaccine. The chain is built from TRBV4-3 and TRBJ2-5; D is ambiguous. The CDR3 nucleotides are TGCGCCAGCAGCCAAGATCGCGCCGAGACCCAGTACTTC. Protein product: CASSQDRAETQYF.